This is a list of T cell receptor beta chains from one sample in a study of CXCR3-negative and CXCR3-positive naive CD8 T cells. Each CDR3 protein gets one entry in TCRdb, which reprocessed the 5' RACE reads and gives no DNA. With around 160,000 distinct CDR3 sequences in the sample, the ten largest clones hold roughly 0.28%. Sequenced material: naive CXCR3+ CD8+ T cells from blood. These TCRs come from a human donor in good health. Some clones in this sample may be carry-over from other donors' samples. Both conserved end residues are part of each CDR3. Each record gives: V gene, J gene, CDR3 protein.

v_call: TRBV5-1
j_call: TRBJ2-1
cdr3_aa: CANSLRQGPNEQFF

v_call: TRBV3-1
j_call: TRBJ2-7
cdr3_aa: CASSQEAAGGYEQYF

v_call: TRBV12-3/TRBV12-4
j_call: TRBJ2-1
cdr3_aa: CASKMTGESNEQFF

v_call: TRBV5-4
j_call: TRBJ2-5
cdr3_aa: CASSLGTGFLQETQYF

v_call: TRBV2
j_call: TRBJ1-2
cdr3_aa: CASRYNPNYGYTF

v_call: TRBV7-2
j_call: TRBJ1-2
cdr3_aa: CASSPYRDPNYGYTF

v_call: TRBV11-3
j_call: TRBJ2-2
cdr3_aa: CASSSNPSNTGELFF

v_call: TRBV7-9
j_call: TRBJ2-7
cdr3_aa: CASSQPLSAGSSYEQYF

v_call: TRBV7-2
j_call: TRBJ2-2
cdr3_aa: CASSLLAGGPGTGELFF

v_call: TRBV12-3/TRBV12-4
j_call: TRBJ1-4
cdr3_aa: CASTIGPVKEKLFF

v_call: TRBV6-8
j_call: TRBJ1-5
cdr3_aa: CASSYKASGSNQPQHF

v_call: TRBV29-1
j_call: TRBJ2-2
cdr3_aa: CSVEDPLAGELFF

v_call: TRBV20-1
j_call: TRBJ2-5
cdr3_aa: CSATTGGKKTQYF

v_call: TRBV15
j_call: TRBJ2-7
cdr3_aa: CAVGRDSYEQYF

v_call: TRBV7-2
j_call: TRBJ2-7
cdr3_aa: CASSFGLRRYEQYF

v_call: TRBV11-3
j_call: TRBJ2-7
cdr3_aa: CASSLESERDEQYF

v_call: TRBV19
j_call: TRBJ1-2
cdr3_aa: CASSRPWGPFDGYTF

v_call: TRBV20-1
j_call: TRBJ2-7
cdr3_aa: CSARSLASSYEQYF

v_call: TRBV14
j_call: TRBJ1-1
cdr3_aa: CASSQVDRGMNTEAFF

v_call: TRBV1
j_call: TRBJ2-5
cdr3_aa: CTKSTVQERTQYF

v_call: TRBV20-1
j_call: TRBJ1-2
cdr3_aa: CSADDSYYGYTF

v_call: TRBV3-1
j_call: TRBJ2-1
cdr3_aa: CASIPYEGYNEQFF

v_call: TRBV5-1
j_call: TRBJ1-2
cdr3_aa: CASSPTGGNGYTF

v_call: TRBV6-4
j_call: TRBJ2-1
cdr3_aa: CASSEDGVADYSYNEQFF

v_call: TRBV12-3/TRBV12-4
j_call: TRBJ2-2
cdr3_aa: CASSSDPGTGELFF

v_call: TRBV21-1
j_call: TRBJ1-2
cdr3_aa: CASSKGRQGIPYGYTF

v_call: TRBV12-3/TRBV12-4
j_call: TRBJ2-7
cdr3_aa: CASSETGTVEFYEQYF

v_call: TRBV29-1
j_call: TRBJ2-3
cdr3_aa: CSVEAPLARGPDTQYF

v_call: TRBV28
j_call: TRBJ2-1
cdr3_aa: CASSSGSSEQFF

v_call: TRBV5-1
j_call: TRBJ2-3
cdr3_aa: CASSPRADTQYF

v_call: TRBV28
j_call: TRBJ2-5
cdr3_aa: CASSFSFPPETQYF

v_call: TRBV12-3/TRBV12-4
j_call: TRBJ2-1
cdr3_aa: CASSPIGVAFF

v_call: TRBV5-1
j_call: TRBJ2-1
cdr3_aa: CASSLRQGNEQFF

v_call: TRBV27
j_call: TRBJ2-7
cdr3_aa: CASSFARVGEQYF

v_call: TRBV7-6
j_call: TRBJ1-4
cdr3_aa: CASSPRTGGSEKLFF

v_call: TRBV27
j_call: TRBJ2-7
cdr3_aa: CASSFPRPTSGTPYEQYF

v_call: TRBV20-1
j_call: TRBJ2-7
cdr3_aa: CSARNGGTYEQYF

v_call: TRBV29-1
j_call: TRBJ2-7
cdr3_aa: CSVRGSPSSYEQYF

v_call: TRBV5-6
j_call: TRBJ2-5
cdr3_aa: CASSLSGIGETQYF

v_call: TRBV3-1
j_call: TRBJ2-3
cdr3_aa: CASSQDNIQGDTQYF

v_call: TRBV4-1
j_call: TRBJ1-1
cdr3_aa: CASSQGGAMNTEAFF

v_call: TRBV15
j_call: TRBJ2-1
cdr3_aa: CATSTGVGNEQFF

v_call: TRBV5-5
j_call: TRBJ2-1
cdr3_aa: CASSFQGASSYNEQFF